One and the same sample provided the 4 T cell receptor beta chains below, sequenced in a study of breast tumors, draining lymph nodes, adjacent tissues. TCRdb ran MiXCR on the multiplex PCR reads and lists one entry per CDR3 protein. The table includes 15,000 or so distinct CDR3 sequences, more than 45% detected once. Input material: tumor-adjacent breast tissue. Source of these receptors: a female donor with breast cancer. Some clones in this sample may be carry-over from other donors' samples.

In the case of this clonotype: The junction departs from germline at one end; a sequencing error may be responsible. V usage is TRBV20-1 and J usage is TRBJ1-6; 9 nucleotides match TRBD1. Germline V gene lookup returns CDR1 DFQATT and CDR2 SNEGSKA (reference sequence). The CDR3 has 14 residues. CDR3 amino acids: CSAQGQGNNSPLHF. CDR3 in DNA: TGCAGTGCACAGGGACAGGGAAATAACTCACCCCTCCACTTT.

Ten or more counts support this clonotype. One base away lies a much larger clone, so this may be a sequencing read error. This chain joins TRBV12-3 or TRBV12-4 and TRBJ2-7, with no clear D. CDR3 length: 13 amino acids. Trimming took off 7 bases at V and 6 bases at J, with 16 bases between the two ends. In DNA form, the CDR3 reads TGTGCCAGCACCCCTCCCCCTGCCGGCGAGCAGTACTTC. It encodes CASTPPPAGEQYF.

CDR3 DNA: TGTGCCAGCAGGGCCGGGACAGCCCTCTACGAGCAGTACTTC. Its protein product is CASRAGTALYEQYF. The chain recombines TRBV5-4 with TRBJ2-7, with TRBD1 matching over 7 bases. The CDR3 is made up of 14 amino acids. Germline V gene lookup returns CDR1 SGHNT and CDR2 YYREEE (reference sequence). J was trimmed by 3 bases and V by 5 bases; bases with no gene match: 8.

Comment on this clonotype: A much larger clone differs by one base, so this may be a read error. J is TRBJ2-1 and V is TRBV15; the match to TRBD2 covers 8 bases. This CDR3 contains 17 residues. CDR1 is LNHNV and CDR2 is YYDKDF in the germline V gene (reference sequence). The CDR3 nucleotides read TGTGCCGCCAGCAGAGACGATGGGGGACTAGATCGCGATGAGCAGTTCTTC. It codes for CAASRDDGGLDRDEQFF.